What follows is one T cell receptor beta chain and its context. This CDR3 has 17 residues. The V gene end was trimmed by 0 bases and the J gene end by 4 bases; junction bases not matched to a gene: 9. Germline V CDR1 and CDR2: SGHNT, YYREEE (reference sequence). RNA in amounts of roughly 0.5 to 1 ug was reverse transcribed with random hexamers. The immunoSEQ assay covered 54 Vbeta and 13 Jbeta segments for CDR3. Each CDR3 protein is one row after TCRdb ran MiXCR on the immunoSEQ multiplex PCR reads. This table has 150,000 to 200,000 distinct CDR3 sequences, 90% to 96% appearing once. The entry originates in a study of CD8 T cells in Susac syndrome. The wider study: Treatment status at blood draw for the Susac syndrome patients was therapy-naive, corticosteroids, or intravenous immunoglobulin alone.

The V and J genes are TRBV5-4 and TRBJ2-2; TRBD2 matches 7 bases. The receptor's source is a human donor with Susac syndrome. The sequencing input was CD4+ T cells from PBMCs. CDR3 nucleotide sequence: TGTGCCAGCAGCTTGGATCTAGCGGACGCAATCACCGGGGAGCTGTTTTTT. Its protein is CASSLDLADAITGELFF. Filled out from reference TRBV5-4 and TRBJ2-2, the complete variable domain reads ETGVTQSPTHLIKTRGQQVTLRCSSQSGHNTVSWYQQALGQGPQFIFQYYREEENGRGNFPPRFSGLQFPNYSSELNVNALELDDSALYLCASSLDLADAITGELFFGEGSRLTVL.